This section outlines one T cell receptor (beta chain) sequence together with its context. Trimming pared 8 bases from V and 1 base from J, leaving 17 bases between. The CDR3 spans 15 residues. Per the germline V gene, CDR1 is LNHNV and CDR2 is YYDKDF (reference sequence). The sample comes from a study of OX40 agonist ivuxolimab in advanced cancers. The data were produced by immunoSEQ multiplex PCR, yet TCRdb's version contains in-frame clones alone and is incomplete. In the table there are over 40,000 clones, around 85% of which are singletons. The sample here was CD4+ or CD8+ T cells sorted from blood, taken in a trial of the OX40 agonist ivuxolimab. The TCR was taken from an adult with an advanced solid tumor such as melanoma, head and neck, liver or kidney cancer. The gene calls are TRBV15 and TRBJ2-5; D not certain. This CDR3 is CATGSHPGPQETQYF. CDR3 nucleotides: TGTGCCACCGGAAGTCATCCAGGCCCCCAAGAGACCCAGTACTTC.